This TCR beta chain is from a study of T cell repertoires in cytomegalovirus infection. TCRdb passed the reads through MiXCR, listing each CDR3 protein once. The sample includes about 220,000 distinct CDR3 sequences, 35% to 45% of them seen just once. In germline, CDR1 is SGHVS, CDR2 FNYEAQ. CDR3 size: 15 residues. Trimming cost V 1 base and J 0 bases, with 4 bases left between them. Notes on this clonotype: The antigen is unknown.

The origin of this receptor is a human donor in good health (CMV status not recorded). Some clones in this sample may be carry-over from other donors' samples. Source: CD8+ T cells from cultured PBMCs, taken from culture after CMV antigen stimulation. V usage is TRBV7-6 and J usage is TRBJ2-6; D ambiguous. The CDR3 DNA is TGTGCCAGCAGCTTAGGAATCTCTGGGGCCAACGTCCTGACTTTC. Its protein is CASSLGISGANVLTF.